A selection of T cell receptor beta chains follows, all from one sample in a study of T cell clones after liver transplantation. The repertoire was sequenced with immunoSEQ multiplex PCR; TCRdb's copy has only in-frame clones and lacks some. Among approximately 100,000 clones listed, about 80% were seen once. Sequences were derived from CD4+ T cells from blood, sampled approximately 50 months after liver transplant. These receptors all stem from a human patient who received a liver transplant. Some T cells may be graft donor cells. Each CDR3 is given with its conserved first and last residue. A D gene is named only where the DNA matches it firmly. Not all rows give a size; the values are once, few, many and, for expanded clones, a class.

TRBV7-2	NA	TRBD2	TRBJ2-1	CASSLRLAGHNEQFF	TGTGCCAGCAGCTTAAGACTAGCGGGGCACAATGAGCAGTTCTTC
TRBV30	NA	NA	TRBJ1-5	CAWSERSSNQPQHF	TGTGCCTGGAGTGAAAGGAGTAGCAATCAGCCCCAGCATTTT
TRBV7-8	NA	TRBD1	TRBJ2-7	CASSPRSGTGVLREQYF	TGTGCCAGCAGCCCTAGGAGTGGGACAGGAGTCCTACGGGAGCAGTACTTC
TRBV10-1	NA	TRBD1	TRBJ2-3	CASSGGGQGPDTQYF	TGCGCCAGCAGTGGGGGGGGACAGGGGCCAGATACGCAGTATTTT
TRBV18	few	TRBD2	TRBJ2-3	CASSPLPTSGRYETTSTDTQYF	TGTGCCAGCTCACCGCTGCCGACTAGCGGGAGGTATGAGACTACTAGCACAGATACGCAGTATTTT
TRBV5-1	NA	TRBD1	TRBJ2-7	CASSLSGTGMWEQYF	TGCGCCAGCAGCTTATCCGGGACAGGGATGTGGGAGCAGTACTTC
TRBV7-3	NA	TRBD2	TRBJ2-3	CASAGVETDTQYF	TGTGCCAGCGCGGGAGTCGAAACAGATACGCAGTATTTT
TRBV5-1	NA	NA	TRBJ1-4	CASSLAGGNEKLFF	TGCGCCAGCAGCTTGGCGGGGGGCAATGAAAAACTGTTTTTT
TRBV28	NA	NA	TRBJ2-5	CASSSRGAREKRETQYF	TGTGCCAGCAGTTCGCGTGGGGCGAGGGAGAAGAGGGAGACCCAGTACTTC
TRBV19	few	TRBD1	TRBJ1-4	CASSSQGARVEKLFF	TGTGCCAGTAGTTCGCAGGGGGCCAGGGTTGAAAAACTGTTTTTT
TRBV7-3	NA	TRBD1	TRBJ2-3	CASSLTGSTDTQYF	TGTGCCAGCAGCTTGACAGGGAGCACAGATACGCAGTATTTT
TRBV5-8	NA	NA	TRBJ1-5	CASSLRRDQPQHF	TGTGCCAGCAGCTTGCGCAGGGATCAGCCCCAGCATTTT
TRBV7-3	NA	NA	TRBJ2-1	CASSLGSNNEQFF	TGTGCCAGCAGCTTAGGGTCCAACAATGAGCAGTTCTTC
TRBV29-1	NA	NA	TRBJ1-5	CSVAGGMGNQPQHF	TGCAGCGTTGCAGGTGGTATGGGCAATCAGCCCCAGCATTTT
TRBV7-9	NA	TRBD2	TRBJ2-2	CASSGRGAAGELFF	TGTGCCAGCAGCGGGAGGGGCGCGGCCGGGGAGCTGTTTTTT
TRBV11-3	NA	TRBD1	TRBJ2-5	CASSQRTGQGAQTQYF	TGTGCCAGCAGCCAAAGGACAGGACAGGGGGCGCAGACCCAGTACTTC
TRBV5-4	NA	NA	TRBJ1-1	CASSLVNTEAFF	TGTGCCAGCAGCCTCGTGAACACTGAAGCTTTCTTT
TRBV6-5	NA	NA	TRBJ2-7	CASSYSGSESYEQYF	TGTGCCAGCAGTTACTCAGGTTCGGAAAGCTACGAGCAGTACTTC
TRBV5-6	NA	NA	TRBJ1-1	CASSLVASGVQGLAGAFF	TGTGCCAGCAGCTTGGTCGCTTCTGGGGTACAGGGCCTCGCGGGGGCTTTCTTT